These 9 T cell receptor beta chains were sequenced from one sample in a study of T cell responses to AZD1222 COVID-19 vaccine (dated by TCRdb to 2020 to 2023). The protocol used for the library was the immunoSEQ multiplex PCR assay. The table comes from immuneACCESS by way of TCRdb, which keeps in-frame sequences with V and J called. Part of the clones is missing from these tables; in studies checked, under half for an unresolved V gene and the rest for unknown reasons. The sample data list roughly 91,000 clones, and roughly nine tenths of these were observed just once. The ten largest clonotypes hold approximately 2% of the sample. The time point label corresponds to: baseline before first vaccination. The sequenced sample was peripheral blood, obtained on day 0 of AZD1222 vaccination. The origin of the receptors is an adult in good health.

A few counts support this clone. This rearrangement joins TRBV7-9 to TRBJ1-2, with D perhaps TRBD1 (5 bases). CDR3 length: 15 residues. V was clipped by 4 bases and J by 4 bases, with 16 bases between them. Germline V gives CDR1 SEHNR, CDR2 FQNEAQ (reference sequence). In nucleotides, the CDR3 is TGTGCCAGCAGCTCCCACTCGGGGCGCGGCTATGGCTACACCTTC. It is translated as CASSSHSGRGYGYTF.

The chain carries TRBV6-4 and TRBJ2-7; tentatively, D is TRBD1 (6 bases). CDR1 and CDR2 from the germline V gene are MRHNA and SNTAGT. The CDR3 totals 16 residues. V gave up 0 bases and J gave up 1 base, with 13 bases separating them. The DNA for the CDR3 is TGTGCCAGCAGTGACTCGAACAGGGATGGGTCCTACGAGCAGTACTTC. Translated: CASSDSNRDGSYEQYF.

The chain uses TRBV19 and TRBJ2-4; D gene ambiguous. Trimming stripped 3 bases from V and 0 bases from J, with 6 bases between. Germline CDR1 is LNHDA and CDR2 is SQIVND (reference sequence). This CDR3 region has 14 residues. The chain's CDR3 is CASSMAVAKNIQYF. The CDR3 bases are TGTGCCAGTAGTATGGCAGTAGCCAAAAACATTCAGTACTTC.

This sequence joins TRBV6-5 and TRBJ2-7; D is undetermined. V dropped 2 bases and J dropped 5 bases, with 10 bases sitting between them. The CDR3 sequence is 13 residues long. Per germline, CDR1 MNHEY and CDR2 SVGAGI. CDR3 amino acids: CASSYEDIHEQYF. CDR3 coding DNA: TGTGCCAGCAGTTACGAGGATATCCACGAGCAGTACTTC.

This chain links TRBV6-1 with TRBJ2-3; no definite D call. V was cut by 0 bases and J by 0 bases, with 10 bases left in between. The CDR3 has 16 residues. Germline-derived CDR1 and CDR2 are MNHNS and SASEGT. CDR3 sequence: CASSEARHLSTDTQYF. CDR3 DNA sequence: TGTGCCAGCAGTGAAGCGCGCCACCTTAGCACAGATACGCAGTATTTT.

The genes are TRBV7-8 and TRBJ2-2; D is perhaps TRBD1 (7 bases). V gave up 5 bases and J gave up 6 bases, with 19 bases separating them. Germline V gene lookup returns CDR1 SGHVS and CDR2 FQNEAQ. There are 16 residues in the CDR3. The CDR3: CASSRGGRGGPGELFF. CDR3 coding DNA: TGTGCCAGCAGCCGAGGGGGCAGGGGAGGTCCCGGGGAGCTGTTTTTT.

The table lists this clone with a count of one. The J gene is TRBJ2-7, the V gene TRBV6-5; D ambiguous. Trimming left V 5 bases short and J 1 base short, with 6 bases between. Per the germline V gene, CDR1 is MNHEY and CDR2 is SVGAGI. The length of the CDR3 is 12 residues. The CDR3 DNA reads TGTGCCAGCAGTCCCGGATCCTACGAGCAGTACTTC. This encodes CASSPGSYEQYF.

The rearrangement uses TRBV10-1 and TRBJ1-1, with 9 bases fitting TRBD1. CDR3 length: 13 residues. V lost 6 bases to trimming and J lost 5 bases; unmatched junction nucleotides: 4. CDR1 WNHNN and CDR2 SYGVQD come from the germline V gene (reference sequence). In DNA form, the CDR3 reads TGCGCCAGCAGCCGGGACAGGGATACTGAAGCTTTCTTT. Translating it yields CASSRDRDTEAFF.

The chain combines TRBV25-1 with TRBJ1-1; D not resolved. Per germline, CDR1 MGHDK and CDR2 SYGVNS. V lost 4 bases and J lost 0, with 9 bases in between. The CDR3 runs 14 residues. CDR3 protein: CASSAGLLNTEAFF. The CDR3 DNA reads TGTGCCAGCAGTGCCGGGTTGTTGAACACTGAAGCTTTCTTT.